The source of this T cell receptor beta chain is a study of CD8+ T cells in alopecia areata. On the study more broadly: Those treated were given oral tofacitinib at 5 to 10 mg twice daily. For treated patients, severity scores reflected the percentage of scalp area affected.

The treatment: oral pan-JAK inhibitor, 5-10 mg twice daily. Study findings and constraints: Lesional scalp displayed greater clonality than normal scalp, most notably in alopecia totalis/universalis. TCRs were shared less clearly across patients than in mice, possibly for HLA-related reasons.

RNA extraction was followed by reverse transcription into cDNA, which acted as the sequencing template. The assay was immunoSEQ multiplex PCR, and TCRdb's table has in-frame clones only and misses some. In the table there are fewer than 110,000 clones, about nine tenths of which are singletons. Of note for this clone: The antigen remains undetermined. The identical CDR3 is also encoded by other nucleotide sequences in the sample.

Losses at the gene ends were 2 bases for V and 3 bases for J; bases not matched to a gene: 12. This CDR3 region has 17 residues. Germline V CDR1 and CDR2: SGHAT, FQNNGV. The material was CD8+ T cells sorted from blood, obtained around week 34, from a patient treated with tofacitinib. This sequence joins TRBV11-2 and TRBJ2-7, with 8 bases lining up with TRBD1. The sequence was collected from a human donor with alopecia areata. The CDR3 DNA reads TGTGCCAGCAGCTTATTCATGGGAACAGGGGGGTTCTACGAGCAGTACTTC. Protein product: CASSLFMGTGGFYEQYF.